This T cell receptor (beta chain) stems from a study of blood T cell repertoires in COVID-19. Under the authors' procedure: Cell counts per sample came from amplifying reference gene primers. The data were produced by immunoSEQ multiplex PCR, yet TCRdb's version contains in-frame clones alone and is incomplete. The DNA gave D and trimming, while V, J and clone size come from that table. Of hundreds of thousands of clones listed, 83% are singletons. This CDR3 is built from 15 residues. V gave up 0 bases and J gave up 2 bases; unmatched junction bases: 4. CDR1 is KGHSH and CDR2 is LQKENI in the germline V gene.

This clonotype was sampled from a woman in her 50s with acute or convalescent COVID-19. This chain links TRBV18 with TRBJ2-7; TRBD2 aligns across 7 bases. Sequences were obtained from peripheral blood. The CDR3: CASSPPSSGTYEQYF. In DNA form, the CDR3 reads TGTGCCAGCTCACCACCGTCTAGCGGTACCTACGAGCAGTACTTC. Variable domain in full (rest from reference TRBV18 and TRBJ2-7): NAGVMQNPRHLVRRRGQEARLRCSPMKGHSHVYWYRQLPEEGLKFMVYLQKENIIDESGMPKERFSAEFPKEGPSILRIQQVVRGDSAAYFCASSPPSSGTYEQYFGPGTRLTVT.